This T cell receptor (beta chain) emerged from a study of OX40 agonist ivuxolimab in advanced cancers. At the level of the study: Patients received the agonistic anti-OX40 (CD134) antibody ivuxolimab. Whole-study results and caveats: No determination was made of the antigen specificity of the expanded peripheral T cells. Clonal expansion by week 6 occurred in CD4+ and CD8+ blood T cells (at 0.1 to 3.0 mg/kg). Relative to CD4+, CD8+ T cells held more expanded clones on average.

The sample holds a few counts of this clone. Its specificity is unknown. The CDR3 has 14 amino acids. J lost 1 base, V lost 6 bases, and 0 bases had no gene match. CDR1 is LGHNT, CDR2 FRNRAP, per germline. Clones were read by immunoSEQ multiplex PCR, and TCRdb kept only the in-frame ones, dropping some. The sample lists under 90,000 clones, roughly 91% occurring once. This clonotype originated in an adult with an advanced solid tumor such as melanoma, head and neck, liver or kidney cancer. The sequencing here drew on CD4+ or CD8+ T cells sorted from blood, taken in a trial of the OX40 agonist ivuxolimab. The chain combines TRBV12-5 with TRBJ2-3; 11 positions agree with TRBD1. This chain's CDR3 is CASGGQGGTDTQYF. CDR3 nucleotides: TGTGCTAGTGGGGGACAGGGGGGCACAGATACGCAGTATTTT.